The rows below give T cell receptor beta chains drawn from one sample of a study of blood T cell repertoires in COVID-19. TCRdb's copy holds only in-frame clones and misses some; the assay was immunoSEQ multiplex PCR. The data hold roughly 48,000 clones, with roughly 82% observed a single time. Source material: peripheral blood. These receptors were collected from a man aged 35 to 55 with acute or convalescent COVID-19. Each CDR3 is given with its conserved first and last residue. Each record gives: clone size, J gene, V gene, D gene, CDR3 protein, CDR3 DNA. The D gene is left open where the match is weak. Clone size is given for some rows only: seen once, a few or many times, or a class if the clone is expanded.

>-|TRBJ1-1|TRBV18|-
CASSPITVTRNTEAFF
TGTGCCAGCTCACCTATCACGGTCACCCGGAACACTGAAGCTTTCTTT
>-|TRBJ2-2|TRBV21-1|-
CASSASEVIEHRGAVF
TGTGCCAGCAGCGCCTCGGAGGTGATCGAACACCGGGGAGCTGTTTTT
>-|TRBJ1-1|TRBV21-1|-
CASSRLHIRDRGPLDTEAFF
TGTGCCAGCAGCAGACTGCACATCCGGGACAGGGGGCCCTTGGACACTGAAGCTTTCTTT
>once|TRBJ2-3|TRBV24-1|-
CATSVSGSFTDTQYF
TGTGCCACCAGTGTCAGCGGCTCCTTCACAGATACGCAGTATTTT
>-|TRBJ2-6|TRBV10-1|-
CASSEGSPTVSGANVLTF
TGCGCCAGCAGTGAGGGGTCGCCCACAGTCTCTGGGGCCAACGTCCTGACTTTC
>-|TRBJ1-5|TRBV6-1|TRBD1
CASSEASGGRGTQHF
TGTGCCAGCAGTGAAGCGTCAGGGGGCAGGGGCACCCAGCATTTT
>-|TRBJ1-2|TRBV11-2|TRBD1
CASSPGTVIYGYTF
TGTGCCAGCAGCCCCGGGACAGTGATCTATGGCTACACCTTC
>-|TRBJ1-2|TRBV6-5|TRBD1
CASTGRTGRTIGYTF
TGTGCCAGCACGGGCCGGACAGGTCGAACTATTGGCTACACCTTC
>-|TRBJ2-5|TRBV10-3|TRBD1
CAISESNLDRVSEETQYF
TGTGCCATCAGTGAGTCGAATCTCGACAGGGTGTCCGAAGAGACCCAGTACTTC
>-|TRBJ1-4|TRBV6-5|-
CASRPGGGQNEKLFF
TGTGCCAGCCGACCGGGGGGGGGCCAAAATGAAAAACTGTTTTTT
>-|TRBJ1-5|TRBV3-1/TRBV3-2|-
CASSQGLPGNQPQHF
TGTGCCAGCAGCCAAGGACTGCCGGGCAATCAGCCCCAGCATTTT
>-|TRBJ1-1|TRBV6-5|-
CASSPPEGSAFF
TGTGCCAGCAGTCCACCGGAGGGTAGCGCTTTCTTT
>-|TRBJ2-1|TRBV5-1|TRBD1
CASSTGTGETSRFF
TGCGCCAGCAGCACCGGGACAGGGGAAACCTCGCGGTTCTTC
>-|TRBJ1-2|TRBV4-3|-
CASSQGVPGGGYGYTF
TGCGCCAGCAGCCAAGGAGTTCCGGGAGGTGGCTATGGCTACACCTTC
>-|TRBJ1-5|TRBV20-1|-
CSASGGGNNQPQHF
TGCAGTGCTAGTGGAGGGGGTAACAATCAGCCCCAGCATTTT
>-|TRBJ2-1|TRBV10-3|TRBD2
CAISWLSGASLNEQFF
TGTGCCATCAGTTGGTTGAGCGGGGCCTCTCTCAATGAGCAGTTCTTC
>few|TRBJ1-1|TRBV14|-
CASSLRGNTEAFF
TGTGCCAGCAGCCTGAGAGGGAACACTGAAGCTTTCTTT
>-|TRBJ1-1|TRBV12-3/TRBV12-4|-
CASSSRTEAFF
TGTGCCAGCAGTTCGAGGACTGAAGCTTTCTTT
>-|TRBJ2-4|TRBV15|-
CATSRTGGQAKNIQYF
TGTGCCACCAGCAGGACAGGAGGACAAGCCAAAAACATTCAGTACTTC
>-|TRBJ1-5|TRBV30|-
CAWSLETGWPQHF
TGTGCCTGGAGCTTGGAGACAGGTTGGCCCCAGCATTTT
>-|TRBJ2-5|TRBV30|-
CAWARTPQGTQYF
TGTGCCTGGGCCAGGACACCCCAGGGGACCCAGTACTTC
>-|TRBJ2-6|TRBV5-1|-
CASSLLLGANVLTF
TGCGCCAGCAGCCTTCTATTAGGGGCCAACGTCCTGACTTTC
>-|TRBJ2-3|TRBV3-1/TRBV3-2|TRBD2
CASSQVGLAGGRVADTQYF
TGTGCCAGCAGCCAAGTTGGACTAGCGGGGGGCCGTGTGGCAGATACGCAGTATTTT
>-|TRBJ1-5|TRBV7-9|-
CASSLEGDQPQHF
TGTGCCAGCAGCTTAGAAGGAGATCAGCCCCAGCATTTT
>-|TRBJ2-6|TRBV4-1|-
CASSPQGTLLSGANVLTF
TGCGCCAGCAGCCCACAAGGGACACTCCTCTCTGGGGCCAACGTCCTGACTTTC
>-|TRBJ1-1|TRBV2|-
CASVRDMNTEAFF
TGTGCCAGCGTTCGGGACATGAACACTGAAGCTTTCTTT
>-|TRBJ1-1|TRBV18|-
CASSSTAIDAFF
TGTGCCAGCTCATCGACAGCCATCGACGCTTTCTTT
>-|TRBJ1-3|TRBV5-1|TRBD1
CASSSGQPHSGNTIYF
TGCGCCAGCAGCTCGGGACAGCCTCACTCTGGAAACACCATATATTTT
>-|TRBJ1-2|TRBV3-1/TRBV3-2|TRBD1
CASSPWTGTVNYGYTF
TGTGCCAGCAGCCCCTGGACAGGGACAGTTAACTATGGCTACACCTTC
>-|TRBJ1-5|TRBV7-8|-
CASSLALGRFNQPQHF
TGTGCCAGCAGCTTAGCGCTTGGCAGATTCAATCAGCCCCAGCATTTT
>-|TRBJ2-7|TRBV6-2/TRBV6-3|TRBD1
CASSYLQGYEQYF
TGTGCCAGCAGTTACCTACAGGGGTACGAGCAGTACTTC
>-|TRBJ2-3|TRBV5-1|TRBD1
CASSKGQLTDTQYF
TGCGCCAGCAGTAAGGGACAGTTGACAGATACGCAGTATTTT
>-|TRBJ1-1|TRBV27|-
CASSWRSEAFF
TGTGCCAGCAGCTGGAGAAGTGAAGCTTTCTTT
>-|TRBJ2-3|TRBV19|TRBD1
CASRPRTGSSDTQYF
TGTGCCAGCAGACCAAGGACAGGTTCTTCAGATACGCAGTATTTT
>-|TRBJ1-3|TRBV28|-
CASSLLLISGNTIYF
TGTGCCAGCAGTTTATTACTCATCTCTGGAAACACCATATATTTT
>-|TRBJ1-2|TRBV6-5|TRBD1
CASSYSTTGGVYGYTF
TGTGCCAGCAGTTACTCGACGACAGGGGGGGTCTATGGCTACACCTTC
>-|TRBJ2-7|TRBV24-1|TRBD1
CATSDPDRGRYEQYF
TGTGCCACCAGTGATCCCGACAGGGGGAGGTACGAGCAGTACTTC
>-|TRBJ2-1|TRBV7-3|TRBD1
CASSLTGQGVFNSYNEQFF
TGTGCCAGCAGCTTAACGGGACAGGGGGTCTTTAACTCCTACAATGAGCAGTTCTTC
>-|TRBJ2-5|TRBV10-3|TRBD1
CAIGTGARSQETQYF
TGTGCCATCGGGACAGGGGCACGTAGCCAAGAGACCCAGTACTTC
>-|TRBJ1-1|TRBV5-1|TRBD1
CASSLAGGQGRVEAFF
TGCGCCAGCAGCTTGGCGGGGGGACAGGGGAGGGTTGAAGCTTTCTTT
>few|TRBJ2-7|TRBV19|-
CASSNSLRTSSYEQYF
TGTGCCAGTAGTAATTCTCTCAGGACAAGCTCCTACGAGCAGTACTTC
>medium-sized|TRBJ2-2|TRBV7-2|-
CASSRKRLPGELFF
TGTGCCAGCAGCCGTAAAAGACTCCCCGGGGAGCTGTTTTTT
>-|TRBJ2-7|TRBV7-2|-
CASSLDASAYEQYF
TGTGCCAGCAGCTTAGATGCTAGCGCCTACGAGCAGTACTTC
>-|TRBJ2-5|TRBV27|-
CASSPSWSVNQETQYF
TGTGCCAGCAGTCCTTCTTGGTCAGTAAATCAAGAGACCCAGTACTTC
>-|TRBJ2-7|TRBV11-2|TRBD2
CASSLGTRGYEQYF
TGTGCCAGCAGCTTGGGGACTAGAGGTTACGAGCAGTACTTC
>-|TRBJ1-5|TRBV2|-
CASSESTVGNQPQHF
TGTGCCAGCAGTGAATCAACAGTTGGGAATCAGCCCCAGCATTTT
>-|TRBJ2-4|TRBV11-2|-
CASSLLPQNIQYF
TGTGCCAGCAGCTTACTCCCTCAAAACATTCAGTACTTC
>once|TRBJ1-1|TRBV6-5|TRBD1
CAAPGQGVTEAFF
TGTGCCGCCCCGGGACAGGGGGTTACTGAAGCTTTCTTT
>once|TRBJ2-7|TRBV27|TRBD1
CASSPAGTGGYEQYF
TGTGCCAGCAGTCCCGCCGGGACAGGGGGCTACGAGCAGTACTTC
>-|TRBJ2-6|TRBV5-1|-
CASSSQGLTLLSGANVLTF
TGCGCCAGCAGCTCACAGGGCTTGACCCTCCTCTCTGGGGCCAACGTCCTGACTTTC
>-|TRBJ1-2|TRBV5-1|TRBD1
CASSWTGIGYGYTF
TGCGCCAGCAGTTGGACAGGGATAGGCTATGGCTACACCTTC
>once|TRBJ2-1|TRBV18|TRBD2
CASSPSIPGLAAHEQFF
TGTGCCAGCTCACCATCGATCCCGGGACTAGCGGCTCATGAGCAGTTCTTC
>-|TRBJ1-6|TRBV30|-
CAWSVRPVGSSYNSPLHF
TGTGCCTGGAGTGTACGGCCCGTGGGGAGCTCCTATAATTCACCCCTCCACTTT